The next 7 T cell receptor beta chains were all read from a single sample in a study of blood T cell repertoires in COVID-19. Repertoires were generated with immunoSEQ multiplex PCR, while TCRdb's copy carries only in-frame clones and drops some. The table has 150,000 to 200,000 clones, about four fifths seen once. Sequenced: peripheral blood. The receptors stem from a woman of 80 years or more with COVID-19, enrolled during active disease.

V gene TRBV6-5 combines with J gene TRBJ2-7; D ambiguous. The ends were cut back, 6 bases at V and 3 bases at J, with 6 bases in the middle. The CDR3 is 11 amino acids. Per the germline V gene, CDR1 is MNHEY and CDR2 is SVGAGI. This CDR3 reads CASRPHYEQYF. The CDR3 region has the DNA TGTGCCAGCAGACCACACTACGAGCAGTACTTC.

This chain joins TRBV7-8 and TRBJ2-7; the match to TRBD1 covers 8 bases. V shed 3 bases, J shed 5 bases, and the junction held 6 bases outside the gene matches. The CDR3 has 14 amino acids. Germline loops: CDR1 SGHVS, CDR2 FQNEAQ. The CDR3 DNA reads TGTGCCAGCAGCTTTCTCAGGGGGCTGAACGAGCAGTACTTC. Its protein product is CASSFLRGLNEQYF. Full variable domain (outside the CDR3, taken from reference TRBV7-8 and TRBJ2-7): GAGVSQSPRYKVAKRGQDVALRCDPISGHVSLFWYQQALGQGPEFLTYFQNEAQLDKSGLPSDRFFAERPEGSVSTLKIQRTQQEDSAVYLCASSFLRGLNEQYFGPGTRLTVT.

J is TRBJ2-2 and V is TRBV5-4, with D possibly matching TRBD1 (5 bases). The CDR3 consists of 15 residues. V was trimmed by 1 base and J by 2 bases, leaving 9 bases between them. CDR1 and CDR2 (germline): SGHNT, YYREEE (reference sequence). The CDR3 coding sequence is TGTGCCAGCAGCTTGCAGACAGCCAACACCGGGGAGCTGTTTTTT. Protein: CASSLQTANTGELFF.

The V call is TRBV19, the J call TRBJ1-5; TRBD1 matches 7 bases. V lost 6 bases, J lost 0 bases, and 5 bases stayed unmatched. This CDR3 contains 15 residues. Germline V gene data show CDR1 as LNHDA and CDR2 as SQIVND (reference sequence). This CDR3 is CASRGQFNSNQPQHF. DNA for the CDR3: TGTGCCAGTAGGGGACAGTTTAATAGCAATCAGCCCCAGCATTTT.

This clone showed up just once. The chain combines TRBV6-1 with TRBJ1-4; D perhaps matches TRBD1 (5 bases). Trimming stripped 0 bases from V and 0 bases from J, with 5 bases between. Germline CDR1 is MNHNS and CDR2 is SASEGT. The CDR3 loop spans 15 amino acids. Here the CDR3 DNA reads TGTGCCAGCAGTGAAGCGACAGCAACTAATGAAAAACTGTTTTTT. It is translated as CASSEATATNEKLFF.

The chain links TRBV18 to TRBJ1-2; TRBD1 matches 8 bases. V lost 0 bases and J lost 2; bases outside the gene matches: 5. The CDR3 covers 16 residues. CDR1 is KGHSH, CDR2 LQKENI, per germline. As DNA, the CDR3 is TGTGCCAGCTCACCACCGCTGGGACAGGCCAACTATGGCTACACCTTC. Translating gives CASSPPLGQANYGYTF. The full variable domain, rest sourced from reference TRBV18 and TRBJ1-2, is NAGVMQNPRHLVRRRGQEARLRCSPMKGHSHVYWYRQLPEEGLKFMVYLQKENIIDESGMPKERFSAEFPKEGPSILRIQQVVRGDSAAYFCASSPPLGQANYGYTFGSGTRLTVV.

The chain uses TRBV7-9 and TRBJ2-1; 9 bases line up with TRBD1. Germline loops: CDR1 SEHNR, CDR2 FQNEAQ (reference sequence). The CDR3 loop spans 16 amino acids. Germline trimming cut 6 bases from V and 3 bases from J; bases unmatched to any gene: 9. CDR3 nucleotides: TGTGCCAGCAGAAGTGAACAGGGGGCCTACTACAATGAGCAGTTCTTC. This translates into CASRSEQGAYYNEQFF.